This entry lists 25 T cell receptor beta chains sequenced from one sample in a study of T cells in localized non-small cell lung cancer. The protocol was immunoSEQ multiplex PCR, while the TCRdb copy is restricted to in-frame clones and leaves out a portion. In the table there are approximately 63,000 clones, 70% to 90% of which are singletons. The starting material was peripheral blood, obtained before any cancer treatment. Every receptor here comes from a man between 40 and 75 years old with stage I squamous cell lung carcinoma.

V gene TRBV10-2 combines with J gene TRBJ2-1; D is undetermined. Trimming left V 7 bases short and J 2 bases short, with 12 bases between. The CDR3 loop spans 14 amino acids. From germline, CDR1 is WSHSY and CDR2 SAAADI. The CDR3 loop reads CASKDGGAYNEQFF. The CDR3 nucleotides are TGCGCCAGCAAAGATGGTGGGGCCTACAATGAGCAGTTCTTC.

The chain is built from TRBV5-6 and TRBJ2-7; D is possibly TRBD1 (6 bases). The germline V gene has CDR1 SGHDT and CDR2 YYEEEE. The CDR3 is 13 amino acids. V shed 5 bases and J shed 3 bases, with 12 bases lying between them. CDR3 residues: CASRTDRFYEQYF. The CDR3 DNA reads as TGTGCCAGCAGAACAGACAGGTTCTACGAGCAGTACTTC.

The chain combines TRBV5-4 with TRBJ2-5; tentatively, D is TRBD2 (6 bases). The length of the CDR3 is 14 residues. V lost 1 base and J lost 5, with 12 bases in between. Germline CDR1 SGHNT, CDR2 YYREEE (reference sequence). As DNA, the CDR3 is TGTGCCAGCAGCTTGTGGAGGGGCGGGGAGACCCAGTACTTC. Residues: CASSLWRGGETQYF. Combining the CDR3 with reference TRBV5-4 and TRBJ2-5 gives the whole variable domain ETGVTQSPTHLIKTRGQQVTLRCSSQSGHNTVSWYQQALGQGPQFIFQYYREEENGRGNFPPRFSGLQFPNYSSELNVNALELDDSALYLCASSLWRGGETQYFGPGTRLLVL.

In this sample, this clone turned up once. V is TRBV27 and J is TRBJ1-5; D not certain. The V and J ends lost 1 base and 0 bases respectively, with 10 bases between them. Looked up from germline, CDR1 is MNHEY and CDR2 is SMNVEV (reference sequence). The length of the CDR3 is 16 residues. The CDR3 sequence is CASSLLEQYSNQPQHF. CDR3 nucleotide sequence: TGTGCCAGCAGTTTATTAGAGCAATATAGCAATCAGCCCCAGCATTTT.

CDR3 residues: CAAGGPAGGYNEQFF. The CDR3 DNA reads TGTGCCGCTGGGGGACCAGCGGGAGGATACAATGAGCAGTTCTTC. The rearrangement uses TRBV5-6 and TRBJ2-1; 9 bases fit TRBD2. Unmatched junction bases numbered 12, after V lost 10 bases and J lost 4 bases. CDR1 and CDR2 (germline): SGHDT, YYEEEE. This CDR3 is built from 15 residues.

Here the CDR3 reads CATKHRLGNTIYF. For the CDR3, the DNA is TGTGCCACCAAACACCGCCTTGGAAACACCATATATTTT. V and J are TRBV10-3 and TRBJ1-3; no definite D call. Trimming left V 10 bases short and J 3 bases short, with 13 bases between. Germline loops: CDR1 ENHRY, CDR2 SYGVKD. The CDR3 is 13 residues long.

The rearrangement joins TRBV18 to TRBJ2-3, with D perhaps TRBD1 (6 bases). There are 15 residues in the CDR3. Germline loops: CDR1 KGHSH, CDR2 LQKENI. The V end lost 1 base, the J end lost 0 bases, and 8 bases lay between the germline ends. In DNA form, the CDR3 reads TGTGCCAGCTCACCACGAGACAGGAGCACAGATACGCAGTATTTT. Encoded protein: CASSPRDRSTDTQYF.

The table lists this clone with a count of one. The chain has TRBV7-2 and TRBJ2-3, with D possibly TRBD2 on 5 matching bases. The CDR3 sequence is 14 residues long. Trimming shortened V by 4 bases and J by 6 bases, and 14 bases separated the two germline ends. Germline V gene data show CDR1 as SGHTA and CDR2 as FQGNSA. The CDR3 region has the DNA TGTGCCAGCAGCTATCTTTCGGGAAGGGATACGCAGTATTTT. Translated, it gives CASSYLSGRDTQYF.

The DNA of the CDR3 is TGTGCCAGCAGCTTAGAGTGGGAGGGAGGCGAGCAGTACTTC. Translating gives CASSLEWEGGEQYF. This chain uses TRBV7-8 with TRBJ2-7; 7 nucleotides align to TRBD2. CDR3 size: 14 residues. CDR1 and CDR2 (germline): SGHVS, FQNEAQ. The V gene end was trimmed by 1 base and the J gene end by 6 bases; junction bases not matched to a gene: 6.

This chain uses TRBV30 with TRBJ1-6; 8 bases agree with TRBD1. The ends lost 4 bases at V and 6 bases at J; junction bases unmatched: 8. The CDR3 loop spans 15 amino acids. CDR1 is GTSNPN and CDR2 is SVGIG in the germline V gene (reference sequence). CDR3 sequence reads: CAWNPRGRRNSPLHF. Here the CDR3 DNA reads TGTGCCTGGAACCCCAGGGGGCGACGTAATTCACCCCTCCACTTT.

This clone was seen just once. The CDR3 spells CASSRDSKGYEQYF. The CDR3 nucleotides read TGTGCCAGTAGTAGGGACAGCAAAGGGTACGAGCAGTACTTC. The chain carries TRBV19 and TRBJ2-7; 7 bases match TRBD1. Germline V lookup: CDR1 LNHDA, CDR2 SQIVND (reference sequence). The CDR3 spans 14 residues. After removal of 4 bases from V and 4 bases from J, the junction contained 7 bases not matched to a gene.

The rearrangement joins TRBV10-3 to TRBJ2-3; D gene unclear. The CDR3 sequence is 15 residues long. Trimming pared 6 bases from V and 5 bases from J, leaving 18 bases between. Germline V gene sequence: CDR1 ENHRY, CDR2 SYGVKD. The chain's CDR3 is CAISDKREHGDTQYF. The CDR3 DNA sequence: TGTGCCATCAGCGATAAGCGCGAGCATGGAGATACGCAGTATTTT.

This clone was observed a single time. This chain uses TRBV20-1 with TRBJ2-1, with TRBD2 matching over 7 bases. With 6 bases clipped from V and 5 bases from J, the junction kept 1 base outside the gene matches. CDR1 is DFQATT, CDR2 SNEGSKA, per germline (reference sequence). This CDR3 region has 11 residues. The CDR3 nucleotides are TGCAGTGCGGGACTACACAATGAGCAGTTCTTC. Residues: CSAGLHNEQFF.

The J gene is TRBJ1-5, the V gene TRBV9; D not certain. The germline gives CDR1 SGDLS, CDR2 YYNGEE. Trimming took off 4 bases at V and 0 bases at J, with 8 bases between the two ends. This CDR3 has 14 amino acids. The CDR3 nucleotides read TGTGCCAGCAGCACGGTTTATAGCAATCAGCCCCAGCATTTT. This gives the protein CASSTVYSNQPQHF. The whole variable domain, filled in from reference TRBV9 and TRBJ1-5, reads DSGVTQTPKHLITATGQRVTLRCSPRSGDLSVYWYQQSLDQGLQFLIQYYNGEERAKGNILERFSAQQFPDLHSELNLSSLELGDSALYFCASSTVYSNQPQHFGDGTRLSIL.

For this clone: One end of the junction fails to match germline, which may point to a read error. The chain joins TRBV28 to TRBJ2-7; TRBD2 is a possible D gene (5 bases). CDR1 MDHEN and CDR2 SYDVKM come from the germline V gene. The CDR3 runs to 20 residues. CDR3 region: CASCLIGRGSGTRSSYEQYF. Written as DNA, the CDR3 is TGTGCCAGCTGTTTAATAGGGAGAGGGAGTGGAACAAGGAGCTCCTACGAGCAGTACTTC.

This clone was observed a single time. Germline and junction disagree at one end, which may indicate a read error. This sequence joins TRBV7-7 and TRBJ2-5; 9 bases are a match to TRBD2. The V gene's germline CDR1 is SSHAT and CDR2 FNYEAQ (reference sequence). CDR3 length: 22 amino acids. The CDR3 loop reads CASSLGSSAAGGAFLYSGTQYF. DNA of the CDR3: TGTGCTAGCAGCTTAGGGTCTTCTGCAGCGGGAGGAGCGTTTCTATATAGCGGGACCCAGTACTTC.

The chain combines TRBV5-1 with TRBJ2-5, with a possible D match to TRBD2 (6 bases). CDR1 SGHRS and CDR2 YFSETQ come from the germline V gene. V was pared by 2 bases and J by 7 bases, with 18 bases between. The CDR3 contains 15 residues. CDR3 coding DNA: TGCGCCAGCAGCTTCTGGAGGGGTCAACTAGGGACCCAGTACTTC. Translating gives CASSFWRGQLGTQYF.

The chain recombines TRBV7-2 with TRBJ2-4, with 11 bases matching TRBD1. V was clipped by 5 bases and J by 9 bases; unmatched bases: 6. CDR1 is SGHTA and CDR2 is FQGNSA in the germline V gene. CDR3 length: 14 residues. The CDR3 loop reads CASSAGTGGSIQYF. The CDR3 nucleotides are TGTGCCAGCAGCGCCGGGACAGGGGGGAGCATTCAGTACTTC.

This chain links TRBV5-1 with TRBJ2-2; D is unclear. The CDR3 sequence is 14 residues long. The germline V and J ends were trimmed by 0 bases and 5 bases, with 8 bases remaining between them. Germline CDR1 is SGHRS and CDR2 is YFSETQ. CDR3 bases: TGCGCCAGCAGCTTGGAGAGGTCGACCGGGGAGCTGTTTTTT. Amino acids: CASSLERSTGELFF.

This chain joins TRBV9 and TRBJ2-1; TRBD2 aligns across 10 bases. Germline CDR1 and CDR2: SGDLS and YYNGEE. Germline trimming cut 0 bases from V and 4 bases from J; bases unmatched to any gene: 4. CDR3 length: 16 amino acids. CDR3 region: CASSVGLAGGYNEQFF. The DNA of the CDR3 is TGTGCCAGCAGCGTAGGGTTAGCGGGAGGATACAATGAGCAGTTCTTC. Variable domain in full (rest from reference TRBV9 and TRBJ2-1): DSGVTQTPKHLITATGQRVTLRCSPRSGDLSVYWYQQSLDQGLQFLIQYYNGEERAKGNILERFSAQQFPDLHSELNLSSLELGDSALYFCASSVGLAGGYNEQFFGPGTRLTVL.

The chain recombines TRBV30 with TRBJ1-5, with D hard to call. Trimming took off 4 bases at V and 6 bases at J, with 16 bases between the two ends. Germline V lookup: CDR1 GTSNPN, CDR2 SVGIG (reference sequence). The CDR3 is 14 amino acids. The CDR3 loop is CAWNSGGRTQPQHF. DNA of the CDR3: TGTGCCTGGAATTCCGGCGGCCGAACTCAGCCCCAGCATTTT.

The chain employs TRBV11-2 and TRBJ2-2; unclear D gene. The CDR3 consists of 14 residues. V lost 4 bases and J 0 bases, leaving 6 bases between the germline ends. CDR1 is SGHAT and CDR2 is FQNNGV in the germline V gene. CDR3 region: CASSSHTNTGELFF. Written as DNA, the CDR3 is TGTGCCAGCAGCTCCCACACGAACACCGGGGAGCTGTTTTTT.

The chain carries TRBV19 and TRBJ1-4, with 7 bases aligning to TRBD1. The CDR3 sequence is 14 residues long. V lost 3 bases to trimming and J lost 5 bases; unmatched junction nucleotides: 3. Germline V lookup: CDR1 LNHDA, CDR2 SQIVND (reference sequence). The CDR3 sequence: CASSIGTANEKLFF. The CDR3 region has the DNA TGTGCCAGTAGTATCGGGACAGCAAATGAAAAACTGTTTTTT.

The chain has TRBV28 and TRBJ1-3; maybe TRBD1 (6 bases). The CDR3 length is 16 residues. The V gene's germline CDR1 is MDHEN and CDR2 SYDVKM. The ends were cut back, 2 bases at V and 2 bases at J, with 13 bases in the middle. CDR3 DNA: TGTGCCAGCAGTTTACAGGGGCAGGGTGCTGGAAACACCATATATTTT. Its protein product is CASSLQGQGAGNTIYF.

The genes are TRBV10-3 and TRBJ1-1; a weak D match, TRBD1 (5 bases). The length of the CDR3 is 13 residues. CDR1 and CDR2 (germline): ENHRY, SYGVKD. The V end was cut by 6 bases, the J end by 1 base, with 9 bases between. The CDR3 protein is CAISLTGNTEAFF. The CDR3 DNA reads TGTGCCATCAGCCTTACAGGGAACACTGAAGCTTTCTTT.